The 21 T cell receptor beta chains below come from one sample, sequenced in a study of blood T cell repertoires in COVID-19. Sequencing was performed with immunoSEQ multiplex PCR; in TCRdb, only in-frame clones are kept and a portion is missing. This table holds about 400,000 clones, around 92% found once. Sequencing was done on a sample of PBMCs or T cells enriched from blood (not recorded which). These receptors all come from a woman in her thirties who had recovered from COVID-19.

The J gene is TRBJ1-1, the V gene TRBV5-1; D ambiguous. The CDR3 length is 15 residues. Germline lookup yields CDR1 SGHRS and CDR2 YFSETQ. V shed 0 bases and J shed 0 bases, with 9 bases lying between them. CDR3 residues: CASSLDPGMNTEAFF. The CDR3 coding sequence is TGCGCCAGCAGCTTGGATCCAGGTATGAACACTGAAGCTTTCTTT.

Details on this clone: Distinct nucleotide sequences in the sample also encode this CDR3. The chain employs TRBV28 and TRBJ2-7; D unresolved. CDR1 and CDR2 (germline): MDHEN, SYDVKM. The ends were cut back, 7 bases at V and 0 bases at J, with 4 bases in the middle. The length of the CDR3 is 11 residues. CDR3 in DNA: TGTGCCAGCACCTCCTCCTACGAGCAGTACTTC. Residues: CASTSSYEQYF.

CDR3 sequence: CASSHTSGGPWNEQFF. Here the CDR3 DNA reads TGTGCCAGCAGCCATACTAGCGGGGGGCCCTGGAATGAGCAGTTCTTC. The chain couples TRBV14 to TRBJ2-1, with 12 bases identical to TRBD2. Germline V CDR1 and CDR2: SGHDN, FVKESK. The V segment lost 3 bases and the J segment 7 bases; nucleotides outside the gene matches: 7. The CDR3 is made up of 16 amino acids. Filled out from reference TRBV14 and TRBJ2-1, the complete variable domain reads EAGVTQFPSHSVIEKGQTVTLRCDPISGHDNLYWYRRVMGKEIKFLLHFVKESKQDESGMPNNRFLAERTGGTYSTLKVQPAELEDSGVYFCASSHTSGGPWNEQFFGPGTRLTVL.

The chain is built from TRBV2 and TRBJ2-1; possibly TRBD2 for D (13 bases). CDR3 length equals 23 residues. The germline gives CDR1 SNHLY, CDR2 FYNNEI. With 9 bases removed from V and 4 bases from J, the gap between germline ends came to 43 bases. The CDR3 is CASRKPGQGARTSGSIGYNEQFF. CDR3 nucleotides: TGTGCCAGTAGAAAGCCGGGACAGGGGGCAAGGACTAGCGGGAGTATCGGGTACAATGAGCAGTTCTTC.

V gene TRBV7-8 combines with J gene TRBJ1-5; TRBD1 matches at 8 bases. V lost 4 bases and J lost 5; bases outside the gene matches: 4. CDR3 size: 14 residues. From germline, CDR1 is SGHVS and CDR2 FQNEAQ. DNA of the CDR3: TGTGCCAGCAGCTCGGGACAGGTCGATCAGCCCCAGCATTTT. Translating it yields CASSSGQVDQPQHF.

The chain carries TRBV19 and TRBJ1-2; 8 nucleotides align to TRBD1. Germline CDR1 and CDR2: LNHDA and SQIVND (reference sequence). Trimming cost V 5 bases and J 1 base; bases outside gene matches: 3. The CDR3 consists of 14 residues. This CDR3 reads CASSAGQGNYGYTF. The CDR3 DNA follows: TGTGCCAGTAGTGCTGGACAGGGTAACTATGGCTACACCTTC. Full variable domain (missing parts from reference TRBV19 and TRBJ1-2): DGGITQSPKYLFRKEGQNVTLSCEQNLNHDAMYWYRQDPGQGLRLIYYSQIVNDFQKGDIAEGYSVSREKKESFPLTVTSAQKNPTAFYLCASSAGQGNYGYTFGSGTRLTVV.

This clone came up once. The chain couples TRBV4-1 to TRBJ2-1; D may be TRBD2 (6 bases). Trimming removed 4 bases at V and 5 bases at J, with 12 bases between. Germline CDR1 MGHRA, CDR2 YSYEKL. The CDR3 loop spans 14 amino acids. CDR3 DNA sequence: TGCGCCAGCAGCCCCTGGGGGGAGAACAATGAGCAGTTCTTC. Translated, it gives CASSPWGENNEQFF.

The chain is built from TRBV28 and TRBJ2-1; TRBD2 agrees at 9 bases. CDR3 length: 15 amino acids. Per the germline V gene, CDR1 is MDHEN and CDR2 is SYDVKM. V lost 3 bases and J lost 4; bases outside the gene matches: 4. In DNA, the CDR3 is TGTGCCAGCAGTTTGCTAGCGGGGTTATACAATGAGCAGTTCTTC. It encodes CASSLLAGLYNEQFF.

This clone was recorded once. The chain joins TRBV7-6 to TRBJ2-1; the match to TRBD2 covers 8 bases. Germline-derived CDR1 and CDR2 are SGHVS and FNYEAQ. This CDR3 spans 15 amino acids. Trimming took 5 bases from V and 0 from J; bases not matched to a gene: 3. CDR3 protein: CASSTSGSSYNEQFF. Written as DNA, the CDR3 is TGTGCCAGCAGCACAAGCGGGAGCTCCTACAATGAGCAGTTCTTC.

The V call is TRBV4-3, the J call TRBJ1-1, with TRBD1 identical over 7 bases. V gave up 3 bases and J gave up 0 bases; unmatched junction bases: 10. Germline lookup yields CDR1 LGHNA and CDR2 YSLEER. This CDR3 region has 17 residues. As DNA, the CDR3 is TGCGCCAGCAGCCAGGGCCTACAGGGGAGGATGAACACTGAAGCTTTCTTT. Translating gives CASSQGLQGRMNTEAFF.

The CDR3 region is CASSVVGQGFEPLHF. CDR3 coding DNA: TGTGCCAGCAGCGTAGTGGGCCAGGGTTTTGAACCCCTCCACTTT. The gene calls are TRBV9 and TRBJ1-6; perhaps TRBD1 as D (5 bases). Germline V gives CDR1 SGDLS, CDR2 YYNGEE. CDR3 size: 15 residues. Deletions cut 0 bases from V and 12 bases from J, with 16 bases between.

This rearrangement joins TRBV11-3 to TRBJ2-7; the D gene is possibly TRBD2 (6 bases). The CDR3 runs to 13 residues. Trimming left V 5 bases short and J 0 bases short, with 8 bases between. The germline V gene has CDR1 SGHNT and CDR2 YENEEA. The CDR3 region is CASSPGDSYEQYF. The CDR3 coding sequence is TGTGCCAGCAGCCCGGGGGACTCCTACGAGCAGTACTTC.

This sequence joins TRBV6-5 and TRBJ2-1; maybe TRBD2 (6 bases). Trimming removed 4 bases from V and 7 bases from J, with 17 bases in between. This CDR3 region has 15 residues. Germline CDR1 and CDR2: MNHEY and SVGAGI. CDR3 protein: CASSSIAAAPNEQFF. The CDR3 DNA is TGTGCCAGCAGTTCGATAGCGGCAGCGCCGAATGAGCAGTTCTTC.

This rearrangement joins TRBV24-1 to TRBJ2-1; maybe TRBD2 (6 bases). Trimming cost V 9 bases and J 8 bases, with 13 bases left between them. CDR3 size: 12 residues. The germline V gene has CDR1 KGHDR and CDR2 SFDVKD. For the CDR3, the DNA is TGTGCCACCTCGGACCGGAGGGATGAGCAGTTCTTC. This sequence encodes CATSDRRDEQFF.

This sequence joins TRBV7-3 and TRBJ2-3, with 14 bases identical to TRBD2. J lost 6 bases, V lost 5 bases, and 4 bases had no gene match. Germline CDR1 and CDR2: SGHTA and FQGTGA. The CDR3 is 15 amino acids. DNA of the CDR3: TGTGCCAGCAGCAGGGGACTAGCGGGAGTCGATACGCAGTATTTT. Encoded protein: CASSRGLAGVDTQYF. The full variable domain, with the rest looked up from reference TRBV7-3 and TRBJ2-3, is GAGVSQTPSNKVTEKGKYVELRCDPISGHTALYWYRQSLGQGPEFLIYFQGTGAADDSGLPNDRFFAVRPEGSVSTLKIQRTERGDSAVYLCASSRGLAGVDTQYFGPGTRLTVL.

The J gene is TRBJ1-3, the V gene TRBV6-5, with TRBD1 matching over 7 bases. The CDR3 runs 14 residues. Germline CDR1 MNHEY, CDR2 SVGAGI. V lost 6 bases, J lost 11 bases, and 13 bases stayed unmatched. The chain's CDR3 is CASRESGTALAIYF. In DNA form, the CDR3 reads TGTGCCAGCAGAGAGTCCGGGACAGCCTTGGCCATATATTTT.

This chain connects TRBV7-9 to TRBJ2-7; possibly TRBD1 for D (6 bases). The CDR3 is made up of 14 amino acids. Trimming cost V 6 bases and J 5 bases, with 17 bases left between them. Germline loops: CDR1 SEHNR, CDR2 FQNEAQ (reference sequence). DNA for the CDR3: TGTGCCAGCAGTCTTACAAGGGGGTTCGACGAGCAGTACTTC. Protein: CASSLTRGFDEQYF.

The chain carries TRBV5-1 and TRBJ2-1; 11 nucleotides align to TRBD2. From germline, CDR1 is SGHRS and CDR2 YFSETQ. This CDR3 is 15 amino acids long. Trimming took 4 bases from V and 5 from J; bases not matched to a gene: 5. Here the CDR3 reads CASSPLAGDDNEQFF. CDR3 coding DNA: TGCGCCAGCAGCCCACTAGCGGGGGACGACAATGAGCAGTTCTTC.

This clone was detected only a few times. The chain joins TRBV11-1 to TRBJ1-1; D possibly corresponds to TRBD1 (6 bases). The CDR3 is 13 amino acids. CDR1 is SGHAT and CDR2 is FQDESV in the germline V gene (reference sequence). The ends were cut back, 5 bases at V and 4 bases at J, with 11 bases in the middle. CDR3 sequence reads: CASSTTGITEAFF. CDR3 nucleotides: TGTGCCAGCAGCACTACAGGGATCACTGAAGCTTTCTTT.

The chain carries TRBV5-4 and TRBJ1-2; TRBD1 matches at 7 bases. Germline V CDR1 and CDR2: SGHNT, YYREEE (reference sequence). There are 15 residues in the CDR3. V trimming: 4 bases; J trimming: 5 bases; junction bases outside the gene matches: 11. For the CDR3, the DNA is TGTGCCAGCAGCGCCGGGACAGATGCCGGGTATGGCTACACCTTC. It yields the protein CASSAGTDAGYGYTF.

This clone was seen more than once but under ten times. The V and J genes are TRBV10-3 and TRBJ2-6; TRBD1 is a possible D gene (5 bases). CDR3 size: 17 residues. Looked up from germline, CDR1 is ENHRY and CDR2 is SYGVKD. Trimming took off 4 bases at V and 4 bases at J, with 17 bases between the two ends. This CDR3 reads CAISAQDQGLGANVLTF. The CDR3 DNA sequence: TGTGCCATCAGTGCCCAAGACCAGGGCCTCGGGGCCAACGTCCTGACTTTC.